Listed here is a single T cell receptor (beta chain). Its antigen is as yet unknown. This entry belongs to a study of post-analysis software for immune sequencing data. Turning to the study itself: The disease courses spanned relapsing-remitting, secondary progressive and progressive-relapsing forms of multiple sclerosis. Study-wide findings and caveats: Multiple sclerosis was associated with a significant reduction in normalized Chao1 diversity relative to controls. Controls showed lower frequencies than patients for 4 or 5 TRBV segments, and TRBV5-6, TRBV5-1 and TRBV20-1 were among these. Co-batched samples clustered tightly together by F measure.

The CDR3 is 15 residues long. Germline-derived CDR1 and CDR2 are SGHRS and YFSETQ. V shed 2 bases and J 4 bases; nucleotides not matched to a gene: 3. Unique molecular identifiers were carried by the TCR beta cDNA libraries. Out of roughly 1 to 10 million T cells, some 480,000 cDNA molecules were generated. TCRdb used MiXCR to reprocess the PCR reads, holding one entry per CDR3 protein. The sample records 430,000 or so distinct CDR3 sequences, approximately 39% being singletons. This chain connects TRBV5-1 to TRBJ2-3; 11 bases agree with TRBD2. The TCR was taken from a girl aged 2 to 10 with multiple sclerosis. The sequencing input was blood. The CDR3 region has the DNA TGCGCCAGCAGCTTAGGGACTAGCGGTTCAGATACGCAGTATTTT. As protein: CASSLGTSGSDTQYF.